A selection of T cell receptor beta chains follows, all from one sample in a study of CD8 T cells in ankylosing spondylitis. In TCRdb, the 5' RACE reads were re-called with MiXCR into one record per CDR3 protein. Among about 36,000 distinct CDR3 sequences, 5.5% to 7.5% were seen once, and the ten largest hold 9.5% to 15%. Sequenced input: blood, either unsorted or a sorted T cell fraction (not recorded which). Every receptor here comes from a male donor with ankylosing spondylitis or in good health (not recorded which). Each CDR3 is given with its conserved first and last residue. D genes are given only for firm matches. Only part of the rows carry a size: once, few, many, or a class if the clone is expanded.

j_call clone_size d_call v_call cdr3_nt cdr3_aa
TRBJ2-7 many . TRBV6-6 TGTGCCACTGTCGGACTCGACTACGAGCAGTACTTC CATVGLDYEQYF
TRBJ2-3 many . TRBV3-1 TGTGCCAGCAGCCAGGCAGATACGCAGTATTTT CASSQADTQYF
TRBJ1-2 many . TRBV18 TGTGCCAGCTCACCGGACAGCAACTATGGCTACACCTTC CASSPDSNYGYTF
TRBJ2-2 many TRBD2 TRBV9 TGTGCCAGCAGCGTAGGGGGACTAGCGGGAGGGGGCGCCGCCGGGGAGCTGTTTTTT CASSVGGLAGGGAAGELFF
TRBJ1-1 few . TRBV12-3/TRBV12-4 TGTGCCAGCACCGTCTCGGCGTCCACTGAAACTTTCTTT CASTVSASTETFF
TRBJ2-3 few TRBD2 TRBV20-1 TGCAGTGCTAGTGGGGCGGGGGGTCGCACAGATACGCAGTATTTT CSASGAGGRTDTQYF
TRBJ1-5 many . TRBV30 TGTGCCTGGAGTGTTGGTGGCCAGCCCCAGCATTTT CAWSVGGQPQHF
TRBJ2-5 many TRBD2 TRBV6-2/TRBV6-3 TGTGCCAGCAGTTTTGGACTAGCGGAGACCAGTCGTTTCCAGTACTTC CASSFGLAETSRFQYF
TRBJ2-5 many . TRBV5-1 TGCGCCAGCAGCTTGGAGTTGAAGGGGACCCAGTACTTC CASSLELKGTQYF
TRBJ1-6 many . TRBV15 TGTGCCACCACGGAGTTAGGGGCTACAAACACCCTTTCACCCCTCCACTTT CATTELGATNTLSPLHF
TRBJ2-7 . . TRBV7-9 TGTGCCAGCAGCTTAATCTACGAGCAGTACTTC CASSLIYEQYF
TRBJ2-1 few TRBD2 TRBV7-2 TGTGCCAGCAGCTTATCTAGCGGGTACAATGAGCAGTTCTTC CASSLSSGYNEQFF
TRBJ1-1 many . TRBV5-1 TGCGCCAGCAGCTTGGACACTGAAGCTTTCTTT CASSLDTEAFF
TRBJ2-3 many . TRBV7-2 TGTGCCAGCAGCTCTAATAGGGGGGGCAATACGCAGTATTTT CASSSNRGGNTQYF
TRBJ2-1 many . TRBV24-1 TGTGCCACCAGGGATTGGGCTCGCAGGGAAGAGCAGTTCTTC CATRDWARREEQFF
TRBJ2-3 many TRBD1 TRBV5-1 TGCGCCAGCGCGACGGGACAGGGTGTAGCAGATACGCAGTATTTT CASATGQGVADTQYF
TRBJ2-1 many . TRBV27 TGTGCCAGCGGCCAGTGGGAGAACAATGAGCAGTTCTTC CASGQWENNEQFF
TRBJ2-1 many TRBD2 TRBV24-1 TGTGCCACCAGTGACCTGCCGGGACTAGCGGGAGGGTTAAATGAGCAGTTCTTC CATSDLPGLAGGLNEQFF
TRBJ1-5 many TRBD1 TRBV11-2 TGTGCCAGCAGCTTAGATACGCGACAGGGTCAGCATTTT CASSLDTRQGQHF
TRBJ2-5 many . TRBV7-8 TGTGCCAGCAGCTTAGGGAGGGCCTACCAAGAGACCCAGTACTTC CASSLGRAYQETQYF
TRBJ2-1 many . TRBV29-1 TGCAGCGTTGTCAGGGGCTCCTCCTACAATGAGCAGTTCTTC CSVVRGSSYNEQFF
TRBJ1-6 many TRBD1 TRBV20-1 TGCAGTGCGGGGGGACAGGTTAATTCACCCCTCCACTTT CSAGGQVNSPLHF
TRBJ1-5 many . TRBV4-1 TGCGCCAGCAGCCAAGCTAGGACAGCCGTCCAGCCCCAGCATTTT CASSQARTAVQPQHF
TRBJ2-3 many TRBD2 TRBV30 TGTGCCTGGAATCGGGGGGGCAGCACAGATACGCAGTATTTT CAWNRGGSTDTQYF
TRBJ2-4 many TRBD2 TRBV6-2/TRBV6-3 TGTGCCAGCAGCCCCCTACCTGGACTAGTTGGAAACATTCAGTACTTC CASSPLPGLVGNIQYF
TRBJ2-1 many TRBD2 TRBV15 TGTGCCACCAGAATCGGGGGGGCTTACAATGAGCAGTTCTTC CATRIGGAYNEQFF
TRBJ2-3 many TRBD2 TRBV4-2 TGTGCCAGCAGCCAAGGCGGGGGAAGCACAGATACGCAGTATTTT CASSQGGGSTDTQYF
TRBJ2-1 many TRBD1 TRBV29-1 TGCAGCGTTAAAGGAGGACAGGGCCCCTACAATGAGCAGTTCTTC CSVKGGQGPYNEQFF
TRBJ2-1 many . TRBV20-1 TGCAGTGCTCCTCCAAGCTCCTACAATGAGCAGTTCTTC CSAPPSSYNEQFF
TRBJ2-3 many TRBD2 TRBV29-1 TGCAGCATGGGACTAGCGGGAGGGCCATCAGATACGCAGTATTTT CSMGLAGGPSDTQYF
TRBJ2-3 many . TRBV29-1 TGCAGCGTTGATGGCGGAGGTGGCCACAATACGCAGTATTTT CSVDGGGGHNTQYF
TRBJ2-2 many . TRBV5-1 TGCGCCAGCAGACTCTTGGGGATTACCGGGGAGCTGTTTTTT CASRLLGITGELFF
TRBJ1-2 many . TRBV24-1 TGTGCCACCAGTGATTTGCGTCGGGCCTATGGCTACACCTTC CATSDLRRAYGYTF